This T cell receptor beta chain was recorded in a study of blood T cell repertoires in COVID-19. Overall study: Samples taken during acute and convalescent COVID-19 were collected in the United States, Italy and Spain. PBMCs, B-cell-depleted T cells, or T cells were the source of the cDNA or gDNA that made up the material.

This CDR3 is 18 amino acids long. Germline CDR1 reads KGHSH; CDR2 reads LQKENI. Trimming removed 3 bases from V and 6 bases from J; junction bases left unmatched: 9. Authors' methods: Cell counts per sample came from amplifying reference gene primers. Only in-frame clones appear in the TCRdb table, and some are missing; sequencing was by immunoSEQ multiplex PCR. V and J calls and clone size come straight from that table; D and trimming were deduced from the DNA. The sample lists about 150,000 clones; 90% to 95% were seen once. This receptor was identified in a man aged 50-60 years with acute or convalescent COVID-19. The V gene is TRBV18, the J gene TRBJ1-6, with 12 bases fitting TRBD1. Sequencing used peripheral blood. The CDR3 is CASSPYWGTGGSNSPLHF. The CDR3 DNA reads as TGTGCCAGCTCACCGTACTGGGGGACAGGGGGCTCTAATTCACCCCTCCACTTT.